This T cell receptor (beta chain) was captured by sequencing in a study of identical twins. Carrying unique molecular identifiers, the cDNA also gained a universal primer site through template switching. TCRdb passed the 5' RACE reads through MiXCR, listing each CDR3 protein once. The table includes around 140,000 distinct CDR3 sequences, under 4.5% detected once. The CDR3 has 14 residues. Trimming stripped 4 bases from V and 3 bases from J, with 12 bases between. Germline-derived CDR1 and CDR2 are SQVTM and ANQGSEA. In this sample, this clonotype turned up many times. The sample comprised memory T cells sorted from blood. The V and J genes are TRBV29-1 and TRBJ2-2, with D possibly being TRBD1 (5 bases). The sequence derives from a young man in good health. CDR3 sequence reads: CSVGQGADTGELFF. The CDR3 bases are TGCAGCGTTGGGCAGGGTGCGGACACCGGGGAGCTGTTTTTT.